The next 21 T cell receptor beta chains were all read from a single sample in a study of cytomegalovirus exposure and HLA in healthy donors. The PCR made use of 60 Vbeta and 13 Jbeta primers. The table came from immunoSEQ multiplex PCR; TCRdb's copy has only in-frame clones and leaves some out. The sample lists roughly 150,000 clones, 81% occurring once. The sample taken for sequencing was PBMCs. All receptors come from a man between 50 and 59 years old in good health and CMV-seropositive.

This chain links TRBV5-1 with TRBJ2-5; no clear D. The V and J ends lost 0 bases and 5 bases respectively, with 14 bases between them. CDR1 and CDR2 from the germline V gene are SGHRS and YFSETQ. This CDR3 is 15 amino acids long. CDR3 sequence (DNA): TGCGCCAGCAGCTTGGCCTTAGCAGTGTGGGAGACCCAGTACTTC. Translated: CASSLALAVWETQYF.

The rearrangement uses TRBV6-5 and TRBJ2-7, with a weak D call TRBD2 (6 bases). The V gene lost 5 bases and the J gene lost 4 bases, with 12 bases spanning the gap. Germline assignment: CDR1 MNHEY and CDR2 SVGAGI. The CDR3 extends over 13 amino acids. In DNA form, the CDR3 reads TGTGCCAGCAGTCGTGCTGCGGGGTACGAGCAGTACTTC. Its translation: CASSRAAGYEQYF.

This sequence joins TRBV19 and TRBJ2-1; D remains ambiguous. Trimming cost V 9 bases and J 4 bases, with 7 bases left between them. Germline CDR1 LNHDA, CDR2 SQIVND (reference sequence). The CDR3 covers 11 residues. The CDR3 DNA follows: TGTGCCAGCACAGAATACAATGAGCAGTTCTTC. Translated: CASTEYNEQFF.

This clone showed up just once. The chain employs TRBV7-2 and TRBJ2-1; TRBD2 might be the D (6 bases). CDR3 length equals 17 residues. V was shortened by 1 base and J by 7 bases, with 20 bases between the two germline ends. CDR1 and CDR2 from the germline V gene are SGHTA and FQGNSA. The CDR3 is CASSLVGGTPRRNEQFF. In DNA form, the CDR3 reads TGTGCCAGCAGCTTAGTGGGGGGAACTCCTCGGAGAAATGAGCAGTTCTTC.

This rearrangement joins TRBV28 to TRBJ1-5; 7 positions match TRBD1. V shed 3 bases and J 5 bases; nucleotides not matched to a gene: 4. The CDR3 contains 14 residues. Germline values: CDR1 MDHEN, CDR2 SYDVKM. DNA of the CDR3: TGTGCCAGCAGTTTTGACAGGGCGGATCAGCCCCAGCATTTT. It translates to CASSFDRADQPQHF.

V usage is TRBV7-9 and J usage is TRBJ2-1, with a possible D match to TRBD1 (6 bases). Germline V gives CDR1 SEHNR, CDR2 FQNEAQ (reference sequence). The CDR3 loop spans 11 amino acids. With 4 bases removed from V and 10 bases from J, the gap between germline ends came to 8 bases. CDR3 sequence (DNA): TGTGCCAGCAGCTCCGGACAGGAGCAGTTCTTC. This translates into CASSSGQEQFF.

The genes are TRBV2 and TRBJ1-5; D gene uncertain. Trimming removed 7 bases at V and 5 bases at J, with 12 bases between. The CDR3 is made up of 13 amino acids. Germline V gene sequence: CDR1 SNHLY, CDR2 FYNNEI. In nucleotides, the CDR3 is TGTGCCAGCACCGAGAGGGAAGATCAGCCCCAGCATTTT. This gives the protein CASTEREDQPQHF.

This clone occurred once. The rearrangement links TRBV5-6 to TRBJ1-5; D is perhaps TRBD1 (6 bases). This CDR3 comprises 16 residues. Trimming removed 4 bases from V and 0 bases from J, with 14 bases in between. CDR1 SGHDT and CDR2 YYEEEE come from the germline V gene. The CDR3 sequence: CASSRGGSYSNQPQHF. The DNA for the CDR3 is TGTGCCAGCAGCAGGGGGGGCAGTTATAGCAATCAGCCCCAGCATTTT.

The chain recombines TRBV6-5 with TRBJ1-3, with D possibly TRBD1 on 5 matching bases. Trimming left V 0 bases short and J 3 bases short, with 9 bases between. The CDR3 runs 15 residues. CDR1 MNHEY and CDR2 SVGAGI come from the germline V gene. The DNA for the CDR3 is TGTGCCAGCAGTTACTCCCAGGGAAGTGGAAACACCATATATTTT. This sequence encodes CASSYSQGSGNTIYF.

The chain joins TRBV28 to TRBJ1-4; no firm D call. Germline values: CDR1 MDHEN, CDR2 SYDVKM. Trimming removed 5 bases from V and 8 bases from J, with 18 bases in between. CDR3 size: 15 residues. CDR3 nucleotide sequence: TGTGCCAGCAGTACGGACTTTTGGAGAGCGGAAAAACTGTTTTTT. This sequence encodes CASSTDFWRAEKLFF.

The chain links TRBV10-3 to TRBJ2-5; perhaps TRBD1 as D (5 bases). The J call could be wrong; TRBJ2-7 is a better fit for the DNA end. The CDR3 totals 13 residues. The V gene's germline CDR1 is ENHRY and CDR2 SYGVKD. The CDR3 sequence is CAIRPQGTYEQYF. The CDR3 DNA reads TGTGCCATCAGGCCCCAGGGAACCTACGAGCAGTACTTC.

The table lists this clone with a count of one. The rearrangement joins TRBV14 to TRBJ2-5; a weak D match, TRBD2 (6 bases). The CDR3 runs to 17 residues. The V gene's germline CDR1 is SGHDN and CDR2 FVKESK. The germline V and J ends were trimmed by 6 bases and 2 bases, with 22 bases remaining between them. The CDR3 region has the DNA TGTGCCAGCAGTCTAAAGTCCCCATTGACTAGACAAGAGACCCAGTACTTC. Protein product: CASSLKSPLTRQETQYF.

The chain employs TRBV4-1 and TRBJ1-4; D possibly corresponds to TRBD1 (5 bases). In germline, CDR1 is MGHRA, CDR2 YSYEKL. Trimming stripped 4 bases from V and 0 bases from J, with 12 bases between. This CDR3 contains 16 residues. Here the CDR3 reads CASSPGQGATNEKLFF. In DNA, the CDR3 is TGCGCCAGCAGCCCCGGTCAGGGCGCAACTAATGAAAAACTGTTTTTT.

Of note for this clone: The identical CDR3 is also encoded by other nucleotide sequences in the sample. The chain is built from TRBV20-1 and TRBJ2-7; TRBD2 might be the D (5 bases). Trimming shortened V by 2 bases and J by 4 bases, and 6 bases separated the two germline ends. The CDR3 contains 11 residues. Germline CDR1 and CDR2: DFQATT and SNEGSKA (reference sequence). CDR3 sequence: CSARSGYEQYF. In nucleotides, the CDR3 is TGCAGTGCTAGAAGCGGATACGAGCAGTACTTC.

The genes are TRBV5-4 and TRBJ2-3, with 16 nucleotides matching TRBD2. The germline gives CDR1 SGHNT, CDR2 YYREEE (reference sequence). Trimming at V came to 0 bases and at J to 5 bases, leaving 3 bases not matched to a gene. This CDR3 has 17 amino acids. The CDR3 reads CASSLGGLAGGGDTQYF. For the CDR3, the DNA is TGTGCCAGCAGCTTGGGGGGACTAGCGGGGGGGGGAGATACGCAGTATTTT.

The V and J genes are TRBV5-6 and TRBJ1-2; no definite D call. CDR3 length equals 12 residues. Germline values: CDR1 SGHDT, CDR2 YYEEEE. V was cut by 1 base and J by 5 bases, with 6 bases left in between. The CDR3: CASSLILYGYTF. DNA for the CDR3: TGTGCCAGCAGCTTGATACTTTATGGCTACACCTTC.

The gene calls are TRBV25-1 and TRBJ1-2, with D unclear. This CDR3 is built from 12 residues. The V and J ends lost 3 bases and 8 bases respectively, with 10 bases between them. CDR1 and CDR2 from the germline V gene are MGHDK and SYGVNS. CDR3 loop: CASSDKPEGYTF. In nucleotides, the CDR3 is TGTGCCAGCAGTGATAAGCCCGAGGGCTACACCTTC.

The chain combines TRBV6-1 with TRBJ1-4; D gene uncertain. Trimming stripped 4 bases from V and 0 bases from J, with 9 bases between. The CDR3 sequence is 15 residues long. Germline V gene data show CDR1 as MNHNS and CDR2 as SASEGT. Written as DNA, the CDR3 is TGTGCCAGCAGTGTAGACACCGCAACTAATGAAAAACTGTTTTTT. It codes for CASSVDTATNEKLFF.

The chain has TRBV2 and TRBJ2-2, with D maybe TRBD2 (5 bases). The V gene lost 2 bases and the J gene lost 6 bases, with 10 bases spanning the gap. CDR1 is SNHLY and CDR2 is FYNNEI in the germline V gene. The CDR3 runs to 14 residues. CDR3 bases: TGTGCCAGCAGTGAAAACAGAGCGGCCGGGGAGCTGTTTTTT. Translated: CASSENRAAGELFF.

The rearrangement links TRBV11-2 to TRBJ2-7, with D unclear. Per the germline V gene, CDR1 is SGHAT and CDR2 is FQNNGV. CDR3 size: 12 residues. The V gene lost 5 bases and the J gene lost 4 bases, with 9 bases spanning the gap. CDR3 region: CASSPLGYEQYF. The CDR3 DNA sequence: TGTGCCAGCAGCCCACTCGGGTACGAGCAGTACTTC.

The rearrangement joins TRBV30 to TRBJ1-1, with D maybe TRBD1 (5 bases). V lost 0 bases and J 5 bases, leaving 13 bases between the germline ends. The CDR3 is 14 amino acids. The germline CDR1 and CDR2 sequences are GTSNPN and SVGIG (reference sequence). CDR3 nucleotide sequence: TGTGCCTGGAGTGTAATCACGCGGGGGACTGAAGCTTTCTTT. This encodes CAWSVITRGTEAFF. Looking up the rest from reference TRBV30 and TRBJ1-1 gives the full variable domain: SQTIHQWPATLVQPVGSPLSLECTVEGTSNPNLYWYRQAAGRGLQLLFYSVGIGQISSEVPQNLSASRPQDRQFILSSKKLLLSDSGFYLCAWSVITRGTEAFFGQGTRLTVV.